This T cell receptor (beta chain) is drawn from a study of blood T cells in healthy people across ages. On this clonotype: Its antigen is still unknown. Germline and junction disagree at one end, which may indicate a read error.

CDR1 DFQATT and CDR2 SNEGSKA come from the germline V gene (reference sequence). The CDR3 has 12 amino acids. Peripheral blood from each donor was collected in a volume of approximately 9.2 milliliters. Study-wide points: Both higher diversity and more naive CD4+ cells marked long-lived donors when set against aged donors. With age, beta diversity per million T cells declined roughly linearly, significantly by over 35.

It was with a sample-barcoded 5' primer and a J-beta primer mix that a second PCR of roughly 7 to 12 cycles was run. MiXCR, run by TCRdb on the 5' RACE reads, gives a single entry per CDR3 protein. The sample yields 1.5 million to 2 million distinct CDR3 sequences, over 25% seen once. Sequencing was done on a sample of blood. This chain links TRBV20-1 with TRBJ2-7, with a possible D match to TRBD2 (6 bases). The clonotype was recovered from a woman aged 25 to 45 in good health. In DNA, the CDR3 is TGCAGGGGAGGTGGGGGTGGGGACGAGCAGGACTTC. Translation gives CRGGGGGDEQDF.